The 22 T cell receptor beta chains reported below all come from one sample, sequenced in a study of blood T cell repertoires in COVID-19. The protocol was immunoSEQ multiplex PCR, while the TCRdb copy is restricted to in-frame clones and leaves out a portion. The sample lists 230,000 or so clones; approximately 92% were seen once. Source material: peripheral blood. Receptor source: a woman aged 40 to 50 who had recovered from COVID-19.

The chain links TRBV7-9 to TRBJ1-2; D is possibly TRBD1 (6 bases). Trimming pared 6 bases from V and 3 bases from J, leaving 20 bases between. Looked up from germline, CDR1 is SEHNR and CDR2 is FQNEAQ (reference sequence). The CDR3 sequence is 16 residues long. The DNA of the CDR3 is TGTGCCAGCAGGCGGACAGCTAGACAGACGTACTATGGCTACACCTTC. It specifies CASRRTARQTYYGYTF.

A remark on this clone: The same CDR3 arises from other DNA sequences in this sample as well. This rearrangement joins TRBV12-3 or TRBV12-4 to TRBJ1-5; the D is unclear. This CDR3 has 13 amino acids. Trimming left V 2 bases short and J 5 bases short, with 7 bases between. This chain's CDR3 is CASSLSGDQPQHF. The CDR3 nucleotides read TGTGCCAGCAGTTTATCCGGAGATCAGCCCCAGCATTTT.

The rearrangement uses TRBV28 and TRBJ2-3; D remains ambiguous. The CDR3 sequence is 17 residues long. Trimming removed 2 bases at V and 1 base at J, with 16 bases between. Germline V lookup: CDR1 MDHEN, CDR2 SYDVKM. The CDR3 reads CASSLPLPRRRTDTQYF. In DNA form, the CDR3 reads TGTGCCAGCAGTTTACCTCTCCCTAGGAGACGCACAGATACGCAGTATTTT.

This chain connects TRBV7-7 to TRBJ2-1; 9 bases are shared with TRBD2. CDR1 SSHAT and CDR2 FNYEAQ come from the germline V gene (reference sequence). V was pared by 5 bases and J by 8 bases, with 10 bases of the junction left unmatched. This CDR3 contains 15 residues. The CDR3 nucleotides are TGTGCCAGCAGCGCGGGGCGGGAGGGTTTTGATGAGCAGTTCTTC. This gives the protein CASSAGREGFDEQFF.

In this sample, this clone turned up a few times. The V call is TRBV2, the J call TRBJ1-3, with D unclear. The CDR3 has 13 amino acids. Trimming took off 4 bases at V and 7 bases at J, with 11 bases between the two ends. Germline V lookup: CDR1 SNHLY, CDR2 FYNNEI. CDR3 sequence: CASSALSRNTIYF. The CDR3 DNA reads TGTGCCAGCAGTGCCCTCTCGCGGAACACCATATATTTT.

The chain's CDR3 is CASSYAVHNEQFF. DNA of the CDR3: TGTGCCAGCAGTTACGCGGTCCACAATGAGCAGTTCTTC. The chain carries TRBV6-2 or TRBV6-3 and TRBJ2-1; D uncertain. Trimming left V 2 bases short and J 5 bases short, with 7 bases between. The CDR3 runs to 13 residues. CDR1 is MNHEY and CDR2 is SVGEGT in the germline V gene.

The V call is TRBV4-1, the J call TRBJ2-7, with TRBD1 matching 9 bases. The CDR3 has 15 amino acids. V gave up 3 bases and J gave up 4 bases; unmatched junction bases: 7. The germline gives CDR1 MGHRA, CDR2 YSYEKL. In nucleotides, the CDR3 is TGCGCCAGCAGCCAGCCGGGACAGGGAAGGTACGAGCAGTACTTC. It yields the protein CASSQPGQGRYEQYF.

The chain is built from TRBV5-4 and TRBJ2-3; 7 bases align to TRBD1. In germline, CDR1 is SGHNT, CDR2 YYREEE (reference sequence). This CDR3 has 14 residues. V lost 4 bases, J lost 5 bases, and 7 bases stayed unmatched. CDR3 bases: TGTGCCAGCAGCCAAAAAGGGGGCGGAGATACGCAGTATTTT. Translation: CASSQKGGGDTQYF.

CDR3 in amino acids: CASSLEGSGRFYEQFF. The DNA for the CDR3 is TGTGCCAGCAGCTTAGAAGGTAGCGGGAGGTTCTATGAGCAGTTCTTC. The chain has TRBV7-9 and TRBJ2-1, with 10 nucleotides matching TRBD2. Germline V gene sequence: CDR1 SEHNR, CDR2 FQNEAQ (reference sequence). The V segment lost 1 base and the J segment 8 bases; nucleotides outside the gene matches: 8. The CDR3 extends over 16 amino acids.

The chain joins TRBV3-1 (or the pseudogene TRBV3-2) to TRBJ2-1, with D tentatively TRBD2 (7 bases). CDR3 length: 15 amino acids. V shed 2 bases and J shed 4 bases, with 12 bases lying between them. Germline values: CDR1 LGHDT, CDR2 YNNKEL (reference sequence). CDR3 loop: CASSQRGGLYNEQFF. As DNA, the CDR3 is TGTGCCAGCAGCCAACGCGGGGGCCTTTACAATGAGCAGTTCTTC.

This clone was picked up a small number of times. V gene TRBV28 combines with J gene TRBJ1-2; TRBD1 matches 8 bases. In germline, CDR1 is MDHEN, CDR2 SYDVKM. CDR3 length: 14 residues. Unmatched junction bases numbered 8, after V lost 5 bases and J lost 6 bases. This chain's CDR3 is CASSTSGTGDGYTF. As DNA, the CDR3 is TGTGCCAGCAGTACTTCCGGGACAGGTGATGGCTACACCTTC.

The rearrangement joins TRBV5-5 to TRBJ1-2, with TRBD1 matching 10 bases. The CDR3 loop spans 15 amino acids. Germline lookup yields CDR1 SGHKS and CDR2 YYEKEE (reference sequence). Unmatched junction bases numbered 8, after V lost 5 bases and J lost 4 bases. CDR3 sequence (DNA): TGTGCCAGCAGTAGAGGACAGGGGGGGTTCTATGGCTACACCTTC. This sequence encodes CASSRGQGGFYGYTF.

This clone was seen only once. The CDR3 loop reads CASSSPAGLAPKDTQYF. DNA of the CDR3: TGTGCCAGCAGCTCCCCTGCCGGACTAGCGCCGAAAGATACGCAGTATTTT. The genes are TRBV5-4 and TRBJ2-3; TRBD2 matches at 9 bases. CDR3 length: 17 residues. From germline, CDR1 is SGHNT and CDR2 YYREEE (reference sequence). Trimming removed 3 bases from V and 5 bases from J; junction bases left unmatched: 13.

V usage is TRBV11-3 and J usage is TRBJ2-2; 11 bases match TRBD1. The V and J ends lost 10 bases and 7 bases, in that order; junction bases with no gene match: 11. CDR1 is SGHNT and CDR2 is YENEEA in the germline V gene. The CDR3 is made up of 15 amino acids. The CDR3 region is CATRKGQGVGGELFF. In DNA, the CDR3 is TGTGCCACCCGCAAGGGACAGGGGGTAGGCGGGGAGCTGTTTTTT.

The J gene is TRBJ2-1, the V gene TRBV9, with 8 positions matching TRBD1. Germline assignment: CDR1 SGDLS and CDR2 YYNGEE. The CDR3 consists of 15 residues. After removal of 4 bases from V and 10 bases from J, the junction contained 13 bases not matched to a gene. CDR3: CASSPPPDRVGEQFF. The CDR3 DNA reads as TGTGCCAGCAGCCCCCCACCGGACAGGGTAGGAGAGCAGTTCTTC.

This chain joins TRBV11-2 and TRBJ2-4; the D is unclear. The V end was cut by 0 bases, the J end by 12 bases, with 15 bases between. The CDR3 extends over 14 amino acids. Germline V CDR1 and CDR2: SGHAT, FQNNGV. The CDR3 loop reads CASSLDQEVGAQYF. The CDR3 DNA is TGTGCCAGCAGCTTAGATCAGGAAGTGGGCGCTCAGTACTTC.

The CDR3 DNA follows: TGTGCCAGCAGCTCAGATAGCGGCGGGGAGCTGTTTTTT. This encodes CASSSDSGGELFF. V is TRBV13 and J is TRBJ2-2, with a tentative D call TRBD2 (6 bases). This CDR3 has 13 amino acids. Per germline, CDR1 PRHDT and CDR2 FYEKMQ (reference sequence). The V end was cut by 4 bases, the J end by 7 bases, with 10 bases between.

This chain links TRBV30 with TRBJ1-5, with a weak D call TRBD1 (6 bases). CDR1 and CDR2 (germline): GTSNPN, SVGIG (reference sequence). CDR3 length equals 14 residues. Trimming pared 1 base from V and 7 bases from J, leaving 14 bases between. The CDR3 nucleotides are TGTGCCTGGAGTGAATGGCCAGGGGAACAGCCCCAGCATTTT. Translating gives CAWSEWPGEQPQHF.

The chain uses TRBV18 and TRBJ1-4, with no clear D. This CDR3 contains 15 residues. Germline V gene data show CDR1 as KGHSH and CDR2 as LQKENI. V was shortened by 3 bases and J by 5 bases, with 13 bases between the two germline ends. For the CDR3, the DNA is TGTGCCAGCTCACCGGCCGAAGGGAGCAATGAAAAACTGTTTTTT. Its translation is CASSPAEGSNEKLFF.

This clone has only a few counts. This chain links TRBV2 with TRBJ1-6, with a weak D call TRBD1 (5 bases). This CDR3 is 14 amino acids long. With 3 bases removed from V and 5 bases from J, the gap between germline ends came to 8 bases. Germline V gene sequence: CDR1 SNHLY, CDR2 FYNNEI. CDR3 sequence (DNA): TGTGCCAGCAGTGAGGTCAGGGATAATTCACCCCTCCACTTT. Translation: CASSEVRDNSPLHF.

This clone was seen a single time. This chain links TRBV6-5 with TRBJ1-2, with D maybe TRBD1 (6 bases). This CDR3 has 12 amino acids. The V end was cut by 5 bases, the J end by 6 bases, with 10 bases between. Germline loops: CDR1 MNHEY, CDR2 SVGAGI. CDR3 in amino acids: CASSPQGDGYTF. CDR3 nucleotide sequence: TGTGCCAGCAGTCCACAGGGCGATGGCTACACCTTC.

The chain combines TRBV3-1 (or the pseudogene TRBV3-2) with TRBJ2-2, with 7 bases that match TRBD1. Germline assignment: CDR1 LGHDT and CDR2 YNNKEL (reference sequence). CDR3 size: 15 residues. The trim removed 4 bases at V and 8 bases at J, leaving 10 bases unmatched. The CDR3 sequence is CASSPGTAPEGELFF. The DNA for the CDR3 is TGTGCCAGCAGCCCGGGGACAGCTCCCGAGGGGGAGCTGTTTTTT.